The entry below describes one T cell receptor (beta chain). Its antigen is unidentified. This sample is drawn from a study of T cell responses to AZD1222 COVID-19 vaccine. The study's findings and limits: Sampling captured repertoires only after the peak T cell response. Only six individuals given AZD1222 were seropositive at baseline.

Here immunoSEQ multiplex PCR was the method, and the copy in TCRdb shows in-frame clones only, minus some. The sample includes about 93,000 clones, 85% to 90% of them seen just once. Investigators merged groups given second doses at roughly 4 or roughly 12 weeks. V lost 1 base and J lost 13, with 5 bases in between. The CDR3 extends over 11 amino acids. This chain connects TRBV12-3 or TRBV12-4 to TRBJ1-6; D unresolved. The receptor's source is an adult who received the AZD1222 COVID-19 vaccine. This specimen consisted of peripheral blood, obtained 28 days after the second AZD1222 dose. The CDR3 DNA sequence: TGTGCCAGCAGTTTAGGGGGTCCCCTCCACTTT. This codes for CASSLGGPLHF.